The clone carrying this T cell receptor beta chain was seen a few times. What it recognizes is unknown. From the 5' RACE reads, TCRdb called clonotypes with MiXCR, one entry per CDR3 protein. The sample shows about 300,000 distinct CDR3 sequences, around 6.8% of them seen only once. Germline V CDR1 and CDR2: WSHSY, SAAADI. There are 15 residues in the CDR3. The V segment lost 8 bases and the J segment 7 bases; nucleotides outside the gene matches: 8. The data were taken from a study of T cells after yellow fever vaccination. Study overall: Where fractions had low cell numbers, libraries were prepared from them with the SMART-Seq v4 Ultra Low Input RNA kit. General study results and limits: Among all clonotypes, a small share was observed in both CD4 and CD8 compartments. The bulk population could contribute abundant contaminating clonotypes to FACS-sorted repertoires.

Sequenced material: PBMCs, taken approximately 40 days after the first yellow fever vaccination. The clonotype originates from a man aged 18 to 30 who received the YFV17D yellow fever vaccine. J is TRBJ2-2 and V is TRBV10-2; the match to TRBD2 covers 12 bases. CDR3 sequence reads: CASRTSGGPGGELFF. The CDR3 DNA reads as TGCGCCAGCCGAACTAGCGGGGGGCCGGGCGGGGAGCTGTTTTTT.